This paragraph reports one TCR beta chain. Two-round multiplex PCR on genomic DNA was the method by which TCR beta CDR3 was amplified. Amplification during the initial PCR round employed primers specific to each TRBV and TRBJ gene. MiXCR, applied by TCRdb to the multiplex PCR reads, yields one record per CDR3 protein. This sample has about 27,000 distinct CDR3 sequences, with 46% found just once. Node-negative status on CT and PET/CT applied to all patients, none having prior chemotherapy, radiotherapy or other malignancies. The sample originates from a study of prognosis after radiotherapy for stage I lung cancer. Study background: No patient was treated with concurrent therapy while undergoing stereotactic body radiotherapy.

The CDR3 sequence is 15 residues long. Trimming left V 3 bases short and J 5 bases short, with 15 bases between. CDR1 is SGHTA and CDR2 is FQGTGA in the germline V gene. This receptor was taken from a donor over 45 with non-small cell lung cancer. The chain joins TRBV7-3 to TRBJ2-3; no definite D call. Sequencing used PBMCs, obtained before or after stereotactic body radiation therapy (not recorded which). CDR3 coding DNA: TGTGCCAGCAGCTTTGTGGGTCGGACGCTAGATACGCAGTATTTT. Protein: CASSFVGRTLDTQYF. Filled out from reference TRBV7-3 and TRBJ2-3, the complete variable domain reads GAGVSQTPSNKVTEKGKYVELRCDPISGHTALYWYRQSLGQGPEFLIYFQGTGAADDSGLPNDRFFAVRPEGSVSTLKIQRTERGDSAVYLCASSFVGRTLDTQYFGPGTRLTVL.